Reported below is one T cell receptor beta chain. Its antigen is still unknown. TCRdb re-called the RT-PCR reads through MiXCR, storing one row per CDR3 protein. The sample holds a few hundred thousand distinct CDR3 sequences, 13% to 15% seen once. The source of the sample is a study of response to subunit inactivated influenza vaccine. The study's findings and limits: Few new T cells, the authors suggested, are recruited by each seasonal influenza vaccination.

This receptor was obtained from a man between 45 and 60 years old who received an inactivated influenza vaccine. The specimen was PBMCs from blood, collected about 12 days after vaccination.

CDR3 loop: CASSVARGGRHTDTQYF. CDR3 in DNA: TGTGCCAGCAGCGTAGCCCGGGGGGGCAGACACACAGATACGCAGTATTTT. The chain combines TRBV9 with TRBJ2-3; 8 nucleotides align to TRBD2. Germline V gene lookup returns CDR1 SGDLS and CDR2 YYNGEE. V lost 0 bases, J lost 2 bases, and 8 bases stayed unmatched. CDR3 size: 17 residues.